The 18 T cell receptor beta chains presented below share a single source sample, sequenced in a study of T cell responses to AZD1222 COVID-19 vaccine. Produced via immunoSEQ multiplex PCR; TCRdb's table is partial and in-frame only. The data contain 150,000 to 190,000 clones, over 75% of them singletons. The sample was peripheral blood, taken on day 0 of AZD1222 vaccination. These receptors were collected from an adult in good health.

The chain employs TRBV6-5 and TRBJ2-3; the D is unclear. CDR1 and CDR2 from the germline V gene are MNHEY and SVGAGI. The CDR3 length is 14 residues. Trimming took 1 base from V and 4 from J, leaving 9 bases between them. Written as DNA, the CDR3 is TGTGCCAGCAGTTACTTGACTCCGGCAGATACGCAGTATTTT. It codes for CASSYLTPADTQYF.

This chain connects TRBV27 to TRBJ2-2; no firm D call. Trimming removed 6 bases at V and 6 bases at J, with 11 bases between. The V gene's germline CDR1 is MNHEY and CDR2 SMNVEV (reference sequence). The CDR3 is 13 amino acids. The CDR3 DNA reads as TGTGCCAGCAGCTTCCTCGATTCCGGGGAGCTGTTTTTT. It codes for CASSFLDSGELFF.

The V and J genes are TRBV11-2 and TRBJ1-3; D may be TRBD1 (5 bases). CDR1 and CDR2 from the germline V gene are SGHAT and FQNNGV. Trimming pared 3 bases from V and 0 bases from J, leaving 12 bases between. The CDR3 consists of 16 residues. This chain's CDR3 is CASSFRRDSSGNTIYF. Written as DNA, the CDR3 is TGTGCCAGCAGCTTCCGGAGGGACTCCTCTGGAAACACCATATATTTT.

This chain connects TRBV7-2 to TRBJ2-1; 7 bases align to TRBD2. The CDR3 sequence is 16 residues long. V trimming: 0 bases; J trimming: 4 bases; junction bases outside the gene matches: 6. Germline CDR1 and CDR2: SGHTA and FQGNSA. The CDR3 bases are TGTGCCAGCAGCTTAGCGAGTCGGGGGGTTTACAATGAGCAGTTCTTC. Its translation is CASSLASRGVYNEQFF.

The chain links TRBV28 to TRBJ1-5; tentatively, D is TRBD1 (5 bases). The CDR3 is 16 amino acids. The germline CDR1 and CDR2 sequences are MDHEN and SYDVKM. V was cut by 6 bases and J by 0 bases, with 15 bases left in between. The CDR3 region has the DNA TGTGCCAGCAGCCGGAGACCAGGGTATAGCAATCAGCCCCAGCATTTT. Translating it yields CASSRRPGYSNQPQHF.

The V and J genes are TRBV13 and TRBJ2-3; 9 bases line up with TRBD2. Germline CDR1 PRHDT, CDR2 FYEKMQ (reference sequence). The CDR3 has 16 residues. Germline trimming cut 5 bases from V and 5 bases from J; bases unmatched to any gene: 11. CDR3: CASSPRSGRSGDTQYF. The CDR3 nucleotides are TGTGCCAGCAGCCCCCGGAGCGGGAGGTCTGGAGATACGCAGTATTTT.

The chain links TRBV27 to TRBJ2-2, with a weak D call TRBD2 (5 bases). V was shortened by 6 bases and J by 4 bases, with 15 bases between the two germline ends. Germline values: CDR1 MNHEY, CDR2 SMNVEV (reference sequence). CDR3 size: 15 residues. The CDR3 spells CASRVTAAGTGELFF. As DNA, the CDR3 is TGTGCCAGCAGAGTAACGGCGGCGGGCACCGGGGAGCTGTTTTTT.

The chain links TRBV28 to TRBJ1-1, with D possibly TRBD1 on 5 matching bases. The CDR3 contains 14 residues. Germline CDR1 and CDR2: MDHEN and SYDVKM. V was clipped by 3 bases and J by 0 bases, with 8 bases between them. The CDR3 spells CASSFGALNTEAFF. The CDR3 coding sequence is TGTGCCAGCAGTTTTGGGGCCCTGAACACTGAAGCTTTCTTT.

The CDR3 coding sequence is TGCGCCAGCAGCCAAGTCTACCTAAGGGAGCAGTTCTTC. Its protein is CASSQVYLREQFF. The V and J genes are TRBV4-3 and TRBJ2-1; D remains unclear. Trimming cost V 1 base and J 10 bases, with 11 bases left between them. Germline V lookup: CDR1 LGHNA, CDR2 YSLEER. This CDR3 comprises 13 residues.

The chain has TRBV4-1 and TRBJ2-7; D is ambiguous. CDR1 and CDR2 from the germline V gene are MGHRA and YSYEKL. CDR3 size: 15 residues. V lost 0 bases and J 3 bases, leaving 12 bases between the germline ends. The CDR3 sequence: CASSQEWGQNYEQYF. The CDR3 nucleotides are TGCGCCAGCAGCCAAGAGTGGGGTCAGAACTACGAGCAGTACTTC.

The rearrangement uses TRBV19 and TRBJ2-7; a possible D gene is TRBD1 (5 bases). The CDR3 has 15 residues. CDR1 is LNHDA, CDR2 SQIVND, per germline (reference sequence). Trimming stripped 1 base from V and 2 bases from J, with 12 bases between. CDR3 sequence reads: CASSIVRGSTYEQYF. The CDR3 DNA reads TGTGCCAGTAGTATAGTAAGGGGATCAACCTACGAGCAGTACTTC.

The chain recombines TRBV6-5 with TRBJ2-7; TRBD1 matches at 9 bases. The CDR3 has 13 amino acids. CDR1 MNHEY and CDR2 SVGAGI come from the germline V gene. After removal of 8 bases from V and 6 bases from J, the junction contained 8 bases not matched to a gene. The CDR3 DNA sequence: TGTGCCAGCCTAGCCGGGACAGGGTCCGAGCAGTACTTC. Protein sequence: CASLAGTGSEQYF.

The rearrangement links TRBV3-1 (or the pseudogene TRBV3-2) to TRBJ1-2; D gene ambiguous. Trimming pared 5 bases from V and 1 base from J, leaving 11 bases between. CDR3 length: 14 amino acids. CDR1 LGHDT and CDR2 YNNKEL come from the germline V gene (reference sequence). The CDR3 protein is CASSFSLYNYGYTF. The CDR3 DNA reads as TGTGCCAGCAGCTTCAGCCTTTATAACTATGGCTACACCTTC.

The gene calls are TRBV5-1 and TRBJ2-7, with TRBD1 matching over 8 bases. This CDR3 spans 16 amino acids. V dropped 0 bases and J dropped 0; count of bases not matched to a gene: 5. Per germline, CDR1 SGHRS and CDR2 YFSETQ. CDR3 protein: CASSLGQGRSSYEQYF. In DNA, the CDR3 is TGCGCCAGCAGCTTGGGACAGGGGCGAAGCTCCTACGAGCAGTACTTC.

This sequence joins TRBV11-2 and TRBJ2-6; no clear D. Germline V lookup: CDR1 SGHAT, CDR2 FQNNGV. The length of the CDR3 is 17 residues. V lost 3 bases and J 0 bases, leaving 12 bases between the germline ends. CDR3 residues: CASSLAQYVSGANVLTF. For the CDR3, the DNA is TGTGCCAGCAGCTTGGCCCAGTACGTCTCTGGGGCCAACGTCCTGACTTTC.

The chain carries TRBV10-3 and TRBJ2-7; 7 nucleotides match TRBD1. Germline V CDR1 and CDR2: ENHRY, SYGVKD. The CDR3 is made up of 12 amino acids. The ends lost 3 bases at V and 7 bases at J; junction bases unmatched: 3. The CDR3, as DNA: TGTGCCATCAGTGAAGGGGACAGAGAGCAGTACTTC. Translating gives CAISEGDREQYF.

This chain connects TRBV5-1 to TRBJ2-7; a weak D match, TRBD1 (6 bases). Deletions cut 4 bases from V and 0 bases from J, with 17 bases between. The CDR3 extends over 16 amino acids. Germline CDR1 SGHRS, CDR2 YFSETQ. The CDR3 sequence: CASSDTTGVPSYEQYF. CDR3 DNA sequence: TGCGCCAGCAGCGATACGACAGGCGTCCCCTCCTACGAGCAGTACTTC. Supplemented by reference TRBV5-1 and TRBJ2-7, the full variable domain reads KAGVTQTPRYLIKTRGQQVTLSCSPISGHRSVSWYQQTPGQGLQFLFEYFSETQRNKGNFPGRFSGRQFSNSRSEMNVSTLELGDSALYLCASSDTTGVPSYEQYFGPGTRLTVT.

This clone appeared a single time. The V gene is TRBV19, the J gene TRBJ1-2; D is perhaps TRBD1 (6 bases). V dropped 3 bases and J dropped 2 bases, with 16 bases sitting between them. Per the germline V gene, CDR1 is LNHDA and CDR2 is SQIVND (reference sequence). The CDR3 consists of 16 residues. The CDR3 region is CASSIPGTRPNYGYTF. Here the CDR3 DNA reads TGTGCCAGTAGTATCCCCGGGACACGGCCGAACTATGGCTACACCTTC.